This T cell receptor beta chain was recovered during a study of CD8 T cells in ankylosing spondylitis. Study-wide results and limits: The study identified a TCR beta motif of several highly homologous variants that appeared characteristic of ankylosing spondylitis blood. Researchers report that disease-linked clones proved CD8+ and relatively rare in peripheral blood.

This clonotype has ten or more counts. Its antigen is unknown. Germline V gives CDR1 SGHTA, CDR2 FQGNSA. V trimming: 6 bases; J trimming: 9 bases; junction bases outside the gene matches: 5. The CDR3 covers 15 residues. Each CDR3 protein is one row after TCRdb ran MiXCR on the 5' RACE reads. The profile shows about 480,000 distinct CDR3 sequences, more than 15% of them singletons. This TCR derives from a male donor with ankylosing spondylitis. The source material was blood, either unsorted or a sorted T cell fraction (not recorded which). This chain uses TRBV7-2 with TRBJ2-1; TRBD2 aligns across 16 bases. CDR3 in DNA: TGTGCCAGCAGTTCGGGACTAGCGGGAGGGAGTGAGCAGTTCTTC. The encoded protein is CASSSGLAGGSEQFF.